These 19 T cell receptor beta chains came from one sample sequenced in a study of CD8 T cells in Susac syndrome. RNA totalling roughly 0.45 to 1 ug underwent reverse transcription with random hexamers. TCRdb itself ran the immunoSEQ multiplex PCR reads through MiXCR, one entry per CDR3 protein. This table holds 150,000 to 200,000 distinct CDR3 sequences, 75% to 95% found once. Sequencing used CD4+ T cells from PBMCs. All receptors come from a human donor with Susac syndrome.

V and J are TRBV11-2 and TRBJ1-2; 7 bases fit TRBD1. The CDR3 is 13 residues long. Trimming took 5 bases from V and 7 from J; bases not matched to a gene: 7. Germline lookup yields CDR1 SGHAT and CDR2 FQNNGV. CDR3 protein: CASSPDRAAGYTF. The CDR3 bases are TGTGCCAGCAGCCCAGACAGGGCGGCTGGCTACACCTTC.

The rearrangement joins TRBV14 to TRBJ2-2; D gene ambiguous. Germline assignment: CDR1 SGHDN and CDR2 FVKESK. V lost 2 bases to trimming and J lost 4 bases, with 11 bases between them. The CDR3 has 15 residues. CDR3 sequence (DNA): TGTGCCAGCAGCCAAAAATCCCGGGTCACCGGGGAGCTGTTTTTT. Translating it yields CASSQKSRVTGELFF. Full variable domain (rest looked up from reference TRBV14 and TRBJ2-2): EAGVTQFPSHSVIEKGQTVTLRCDPISGHDNLYWYRRVMGKEIKFLLHFVKESKQDESGMPNNRFLAERTGGTYSTLKVQPAELEDSGVYFCASSQKSRVTGELFFGEGSRLTVL.

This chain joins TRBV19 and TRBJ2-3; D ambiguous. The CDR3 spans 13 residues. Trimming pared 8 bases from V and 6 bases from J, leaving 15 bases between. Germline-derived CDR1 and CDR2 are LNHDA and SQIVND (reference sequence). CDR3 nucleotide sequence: TGTGCCAGTGCAGTTGGGGTCACTGATACGCAGTATTTT. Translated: CASAVGVTDTQYF. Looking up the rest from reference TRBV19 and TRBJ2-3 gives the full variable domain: DGGITQSPKYLFRKEGQNVTLSCEQNLNHDAMYWYRQDPGQGLRLIYYSQIVNDFQKGDIAEGYSVSREKKESFPLTVTSAQKNPTAFYLCASAVGVTDTQYFGPGTRLTVL.

Here the CDR3 reads CASSEYGIAGGDEQFF. The DNA of the CDR3 is TGTGCCAGCAGTGAATATGGAATAGCGGGAGGTGATGAGCAGTTCTTC. V usage is TRBV2 and J usage is TRBJ2-1; 10 positions agree with TRBD2. The CDR3 is made up of 16 amino acids. Unmatched junction bases numbered 9, after V lost 2 bases and J lost 8 bases. Germline values: CDR1 SNHLY, CDR2 FYNNEI.

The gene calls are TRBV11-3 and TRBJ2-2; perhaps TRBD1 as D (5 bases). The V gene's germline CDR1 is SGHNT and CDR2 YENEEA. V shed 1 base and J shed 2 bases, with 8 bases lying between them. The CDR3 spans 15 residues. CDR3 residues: CASSLGGYNTGELFF. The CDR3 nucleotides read TGTGCCAGCAGCTTAGGGGGCTATAACACCGGGGAGCTGTTTTTT.

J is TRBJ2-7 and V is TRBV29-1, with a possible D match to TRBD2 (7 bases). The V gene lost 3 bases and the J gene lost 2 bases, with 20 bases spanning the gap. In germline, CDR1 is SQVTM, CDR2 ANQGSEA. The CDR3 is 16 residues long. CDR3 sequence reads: CSVEGRGGSNPYEQYF. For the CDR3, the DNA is TGCAGCGTTGAGGGGAGGGGGGGATCTAACCCCTACGAGCAGTACTTC.

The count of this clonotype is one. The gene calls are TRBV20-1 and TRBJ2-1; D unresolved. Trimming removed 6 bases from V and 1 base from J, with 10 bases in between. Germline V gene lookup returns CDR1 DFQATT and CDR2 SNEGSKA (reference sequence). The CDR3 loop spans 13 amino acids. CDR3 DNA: TGCAGTGCCCGTGCCAGGTCCTACAATGAGCAGTTCTTC. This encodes CSARARSYNEQFF.

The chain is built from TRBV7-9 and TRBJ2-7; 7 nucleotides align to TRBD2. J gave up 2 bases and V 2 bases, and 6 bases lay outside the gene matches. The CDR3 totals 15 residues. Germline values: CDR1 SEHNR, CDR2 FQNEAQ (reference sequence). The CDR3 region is CASSLSGASPYEQYF. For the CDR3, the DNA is TGTGCCAGCAGCTTAAGCGGGGCGAGTCCCTACGAGCAGTACTTC.

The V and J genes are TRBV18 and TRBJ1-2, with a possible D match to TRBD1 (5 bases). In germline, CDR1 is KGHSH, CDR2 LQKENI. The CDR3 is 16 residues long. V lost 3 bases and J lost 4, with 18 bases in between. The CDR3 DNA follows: TGTGCCAGCTCACCCCCGCAAACAGGAAACTTCTATGGCTACACCTTC. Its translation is CASSPPQTGNFYGYTF.

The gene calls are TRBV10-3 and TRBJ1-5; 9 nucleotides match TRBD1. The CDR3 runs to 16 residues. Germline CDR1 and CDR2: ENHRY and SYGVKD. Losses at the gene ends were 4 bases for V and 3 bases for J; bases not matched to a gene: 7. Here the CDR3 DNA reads TGTGCCATCAGTGGGGAGACAGGGGGGAACAATCAGCCCCAGCATTTT. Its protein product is CAISGETGGNNQPQHF.

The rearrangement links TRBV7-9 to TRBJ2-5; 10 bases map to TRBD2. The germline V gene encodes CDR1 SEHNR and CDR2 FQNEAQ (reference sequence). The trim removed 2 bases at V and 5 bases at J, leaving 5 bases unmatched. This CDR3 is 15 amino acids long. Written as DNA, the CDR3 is TGTGCCAGCAGCTTATCTAGCGGGAGTTGGGAGACCCAGTACTTC. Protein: CASSLSSGSWETQYF. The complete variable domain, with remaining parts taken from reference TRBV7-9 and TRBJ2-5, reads DTGVSQNPRHKITKRGQNVTFRCDPISEHNRLYWYRQTLGQGPEFLTYFQNEAQLEKSRLLSDRFSAERPKGSFSTLEIQRTEQGDSAMYLCASSLSSGSWETQYFGPGTRLLVL.

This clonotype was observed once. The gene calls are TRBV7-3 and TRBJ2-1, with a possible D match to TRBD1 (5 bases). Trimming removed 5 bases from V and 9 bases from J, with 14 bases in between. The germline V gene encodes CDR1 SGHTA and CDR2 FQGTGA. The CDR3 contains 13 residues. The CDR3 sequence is CASSLQEGIEQFF. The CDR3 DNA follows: TGTGCCAGCAGCCTACAGGAAGGGATTGAGCAGTTCTTC.

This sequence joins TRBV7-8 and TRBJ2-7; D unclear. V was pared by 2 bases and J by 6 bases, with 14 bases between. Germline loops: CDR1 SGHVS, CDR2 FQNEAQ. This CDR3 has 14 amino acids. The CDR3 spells CASSLLEVSREQYF. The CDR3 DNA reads TGTGCCAGCAGCTTATTGGAAGTTTCACGCGAGCAGTACTTC. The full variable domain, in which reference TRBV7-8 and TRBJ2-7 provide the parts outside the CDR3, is GAGVSQSPRYKVAKRGQDVALRCDPISGHVSLFWYQQALGQGPEFLTYFQNEAQLDKSGLPSDRFFAERPEGSVSTLKIQRTQQEDSAVYLCASSLLEVSREQYFGPGTRLTVT.

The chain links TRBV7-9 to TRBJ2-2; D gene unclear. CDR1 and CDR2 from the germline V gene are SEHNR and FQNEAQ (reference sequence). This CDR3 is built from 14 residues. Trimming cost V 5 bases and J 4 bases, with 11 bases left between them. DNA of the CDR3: TGTGCCAGCAGCAACCCTGGTGGCACCGGGGAGCTGTTTTTT. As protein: CASSNPGGTGELFF.

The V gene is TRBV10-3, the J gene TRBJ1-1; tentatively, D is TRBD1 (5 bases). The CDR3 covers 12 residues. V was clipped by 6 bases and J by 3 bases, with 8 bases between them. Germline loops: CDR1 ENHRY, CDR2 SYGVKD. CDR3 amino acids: CAIRAGDTEAFF. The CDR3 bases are TGTGCCATCAGGGCGGGGGACACTGAAGCTTTCTTT.

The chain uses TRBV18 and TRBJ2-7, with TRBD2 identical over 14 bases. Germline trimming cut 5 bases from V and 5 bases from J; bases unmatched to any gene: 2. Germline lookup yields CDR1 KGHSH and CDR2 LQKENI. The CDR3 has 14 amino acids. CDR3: CASSKGLAGDEQYF. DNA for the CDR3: TGTGCCAGCTCAAAGGGACTAGCGGGAGACGAGCAGTACTTC.

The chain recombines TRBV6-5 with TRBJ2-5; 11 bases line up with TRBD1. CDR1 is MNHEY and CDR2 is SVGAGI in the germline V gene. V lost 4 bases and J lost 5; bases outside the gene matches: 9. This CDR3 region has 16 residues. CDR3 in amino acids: CASSSRTGGVGETQYF. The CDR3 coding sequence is TGTGCCAGCAGTTCCCGGACAGGGGGCGTGGGGGAGACCCAGTACTTC.

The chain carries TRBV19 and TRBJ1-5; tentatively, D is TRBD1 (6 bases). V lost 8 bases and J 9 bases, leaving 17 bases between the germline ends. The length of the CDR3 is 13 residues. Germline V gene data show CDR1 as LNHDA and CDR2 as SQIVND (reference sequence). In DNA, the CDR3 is TGTGCCAGTCGAGGACAGAATATATCGCCCCAGCATTTT. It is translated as CASRGQNISPQHF.

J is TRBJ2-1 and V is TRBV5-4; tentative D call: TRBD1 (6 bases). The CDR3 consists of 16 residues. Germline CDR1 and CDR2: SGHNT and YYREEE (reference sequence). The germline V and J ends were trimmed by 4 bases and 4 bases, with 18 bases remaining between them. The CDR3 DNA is TGTGCCAGCAGCGTTGCCCCGACAGGACAATACAATGAGCAGTTCTTC. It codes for CASSVAPTGQYNEQFF.